The clone carrying this T cell receptor beta chain was found a few times. Survey-level TCR beta sequencing used the immunoSEQ assay. Profiled with immunoSEQ multiplex PCR; TCRdb holds only in-frame clones, not every one. The repertoire holds some 48,000 clones, more than 85% seen once, with around 10% in the top ten. The germline V gene has CDR1 SEHNR and CDR2 FQNEAQ (reference sequence). The V and J ends lost 8 bases and 4 bases, in that order; junction bases with no gene match: 15. The CDR3 runs 18 residues. Sequenced sample: PBMCs. The receptor comes from a man aged 35-49 years with rheumatoid arthritis. The chain has TRBV7-9 and TRBJ2-1; 12 positions match TRBD2. CDR3 DNA sequence: TGTGCCAGCGATCCCGGACTAGCGGGGCGGAACTTTTACAATGAGCAGTTCTTC. Protein sequence: CASDPGLAGRNFYNEQFF. Together with reference TRBV7-9 and TRBJ2-1, the CDR3 gives the full variable domain: DTGVSQNPRHKITKRGQNVTFRCDPISEHNRLYWYRQTLGQGPEFLTYFQNEAQLEKSRLLSDRFSAERPKGSFSTLEIQRTEQGDSAMYLCASDPGLAGRNFYNEQFFGPGTRLTVL.